One sample yielded the 27 T cell receptor beta chains listed below, sequenced in a study of CD8+ T cells in alopecia areata. Treatment given: oral pan-JAK inhibitor, 5-10 mg twice daily. Isolated RNA was reverse transcribed into cDNA used as the sequencing template. Repertoires were generated with immunoSEQ multiplex PCR, while TCRdb's copy carries only in-frame clones and drops some. The data contain fewer than 250,000 clones, 64% of them seen just once; the ten biggest clones take up 4% to 5%. The source was CD4+ T cells sorted from blood, collected at week 4, from a patient treated with tofacitinib. These receptors originate from a human donor with alopecia areata.

The chain carries TRBV2 and TRBJ1-1, with a tentative D call TRBD1 (6 bases). Trimming cost V 5 bases and J 1 base, with 11 bases left between them. Germline-derived CDR1 and CDR2 are SNHLY and FYNNEI. CDR3 size: 14 residues. CDR3 residues: CASSTQGRNTEAFF. For the CDR3, the DNA is TGTGCCAGCAGTACCCAGGGGAGGAACACTGAAGCTTTCTTT.

This clone was seen once. The chain has TRBV5-1 and TRBJ2-3; 13 nucleotides agree with TRBD2. The V and J ends lost 3 bases and 4 bases, in that order; junction bases with no gene match: 2. Germline V gene data show CDR1 as SGHRS and CDR2 as YFSETQ. The CDR3 runs 15 residues. For the CDR3, the DNA is TGCGCCAGCAGCTCGACTAGCGGGGGGCCAGATACGCAGTATTTT. Translating it yields CASSSTSGGPDTQYF.

There are a few counts of this clone. Other DNA sequences in this sample translate to the same CDR3. This rearrangement joins TRBV29-1 to TRBJ2-5; 7 nucleotides match TRBD2. Germline CDR1 and CDR2: SQVTM and ANQGSEA. The ends lost 4 bases at V and 5 bases at J; junction bases unmatched: 4. The CDR3 runs to 12 residues. The CDR3 coding sequence is TGCAGCGTTGTCCAGGGAGGGGAGACCCAGTACTTC. Its translation: CSVVQGGETQYF.

This clone was seen only a few times. The chain recombines TRBV29-1 with TRBJ1-2; D is unresolved. Trimming removed 5 bases from V and 0 bases from J, with 1 base in between. CDR1 and CDR2 from the germline V gene are SQVTM and ANQGSEA. CDR3 length: 10 amino acids. The CDR3 DNA follows: TGCAGCGTTTCTAACTATGGCTACACCTTC. Translating gives CSVSNYGYTF.

The chain has TRBV2 and TRBJ1-1; D is perhaps TRBD1 (5 bases). CDR3 length: 16 amino acids. V lost 4 bases and J lost 3, with 18 bases in between. The germline CDR1 and CDR2 sequences are SNHLY and FYNNEI. In nucleotides, the CDR3 is TGTGCCAGCAGTGGGGGCGCCAACCGTGGGGACACTGAAGCTTTCTTT. Translated, it gives CASSGGANRGDTEAFF.

This rearrangement joins TRBV7-2 to TRBJ2-4, with 15 positions matching TRBD2. This CDR3 region has 16 residues. V shed 5 bases and J 10 bases; nucleotides not matched to a gene: 9. The germline V gene encodes CDR1 SGHTA and CDR2 FQGNSA. The CDR3 nucleotides read TGTGCCAGCAGCCCTCTGATAGGGACTAGCGGGGGGATTCAGTACTTC. It yields the protein CASSPLIGTSGGIQYF. Full variable domain (rest looked up from reference TRBV7-2 and TRBJ2-4): GAGVSQSPSNKVTEKGKDVELRCDPISGHTALYWYRQSLGQGLEFLIYFQGNSAPDKSGLPSDRFSAERTGGSVSTLTIQRTQQEDSAVYLCASSPLIGTSGGIQYFGAGTRLSVL.

This chain links TRBV29-1 with TRBJ1-1; no definite D call. Between the trimmed V and J ends, which lost 8 bases and 1 base, there was a span of 14 bases. Germline CDR1 and CDR2: SQVTM and ANQGSEA. The CDR3 is 13 residues long. The CDR3 loop reads CSLSNGRNTEAFF. CDR3 coding DNA: TGCAGCTTAAGTAATGGAAGGAACACTGAAGCTTTCTTT.

The genes are TRBV7-3 and TRBJ1-1; D perhaps matches TRBD1 (5 bases). Germline CDR1 SGHTA, CDR2 FQGTGA. The CDR3 loop spans 18 amino acids. The germline V and J ends were trimmed by 0 bases and 1 base, with 18 bases remaining between them. The CDR3 nucleotides are TGTGCCAGCAGCTTAACGCCCTTCGAGGGGCGGACGAACACTGAAGCTTTCTTT. This encodes CASSLTPFEGRTNTEAFF.

A note on this clone: The germline gene is not matched at one end of the junction; a read error may be the cause. The chain carries TRBV11-3 and TRBJ2-7; 8 bases are a match to TRBD2. Germline V gene lookup returns CDR1 SGHNT and CDR2 YENEEA. The CDR3 totals 18 residues. Here the CDR3 reads CASSLDLPGERGTYGQYF. The DNA for the CDR3 is TGTGCCAGCAGCTTGGATCTCCCGGGGGAGCGGGGGACGTACGGGCAGTACTTC.

This rearrangement joins TRBV2 to TRBJ2-5, with D possibly being TRBD1 or TRBD2 (5 bases each). This CDR3 region has 14 residues. CDR1 is SNHLY, CDR2 FYNNEI, per germline. The V and J ends lost 4 bases and 4 bases respectively, with 13 bases between them. The CDR3 region is CASSVGTWGETQYF. The CDR3 DNA sequence: TGTGCCAGCAGTGTTGGGACGTGGGGAGAGACCCAGTACTTC.

V gene TRBV10-3 combines with J gene TRBJ2-1; 7 bases map to TRBD1. J gave up 5 bases and V 8 bases, and 3 bases lay outside the gene matches. This CDR3 has 12 residues. The V gene's germline CDR1 is ENHRY and CDR2 SYGVKD. CDR3 bases: TGTGCCATCCTCACAGGGGACAATGAGCAGTTCTTC. Protein: CAILTGDNEQFF.

The CDR3 protein is CASSLGRDYGYTF. The CDR3, as DNA: TGTGCCAGCAGCTTGGGGCGTGACTATGGCTACACCTTC. J is TRBJ1-2 and V is TRBV7-2; D is possibly TRBD1 (5 bases). Germline V gives CDR1 SGHTA, CDR2 FQGNSA. This CDR3 is 13 amino acids long. Trimming removed 3 bases at V and 3 bases at J, with 8 bases between.

This clone was detected only a few times. The rearrangement links TRBV2 to TRBJ2-3; maybe TRBD2 (5 bases). This CDR3 has 16 amino acids. Germline CDR1 SNHLY, CDR2 FYNNEI. V lost 2 bases, J lost 2 bases, and 14 bases lay in between. The CDR3 coding sequence is TGTGCCAGCAGTGAATCCCGCGGGCCATACACAGATACGCAGTATTTT. Amino acid sequence: CASSESRGPYTDTQYF.

The CDR3 nucleotides are TGTGCCACCATAATAGCGCCCGTCTCTGGGGCCAACGTCCTGACTTTC. Amino acids: CATIIAPVSGANVLTF. This chain connects TRBV5-4 to TRBJ2-6, with D possibly TRBD2 on 5 matching bases. The CDR3 runs 16 residues. Trimming cost V 9 bases and J 0 bases, with 16 bases left between them. Per the germline V gene, CDR1 is SGHNT and CDR2 is YYREEE (reference sequence).

This clone occurred once. The V call is TRBV7-2, the J call TRBJ1-1; D gene uncertain. The CDR3 is 13 amino acids. Germline V gene data show CDR1 as SGHTA and CDR2 as FQGNSA. Between the trimmed V and J ends, which lost 1 base and 5 bases, there was a span of 8 bases. The CDR3 region is CASSLGAGTEAFF. In nucleotides, the CDR3 is TGTGCCAGCAGCTTAGGGGCGGGGACTGAAGCTTTCTTT.

V is TRBV11-2 and J is TRBJ2-4, with TRBD2 matching 12 bases. The CDR3 has 19 amino acids. Germline trimming cut 5 bases from V and 0 bases from J; bases unmatched to any gene: 11. Germline assignment: CDR1 SGHAT and CDR2 FQNNGV. The DNA for the CDR3 is TGTGCCAGCAGCCAATCCGGGACTAGCGGGCCCCTAGCCAAAAACATTCAGTACTTC. Encoded protein: CASSQSGTSGPLAKNIQYF.

The CDR3 loop reads CASSQGPRYNSPLHF. The CDR3 nucleotides read TGCGCCAGCAGCCAAGGACCGCGCTATAATTCACCCCTCCACTTT. The chain links TRBV4-3 to TRBJ1-6; D is unresolved. CDR3 length: 15 residues. Deletions cut 1 base from V and 3 bases from J, with 7 bases between. Germline CDR1 reads LGHNA; CDR2 reads YSLEER.

The chain links TRBV2 to TRBJ1-2; no clear D. Germline CDR1 and CDR2: SNHLY and FYNNEI. CDR3 size: 12 residues. With 0 bases removed from V and 5 bases from J, the gap between germline ends came to 4 bases. CDR3 in amino acids: CASSEAGYGYTF. In nucleotides, the CDR3 is TGTGCCAGCAGTGAAGCGGGGTATGGCTACACCTTC. Full variable domain (outside the CDR3, taken from reference TRBV2 and TRBJ1-2): EPEVTQTPSHQVTQMGQEVILRCVPISNHLYFYWYRQILGQKVEFLVSFYNNEISEKSEIFDDQFSVERPDGSNFTLKIRSTKLEDSAMYFCASSEAGYGYTFGSGTRLTVV.

In the case of this clone: At one boundary the junction diverges from the germline segment, which might be a read error. The chain is built from TRBV4-1 and TRBJ2-7; 7 bases match TRBD2. From germline, CDR1 is MGHRA and CDR2 YSYEKL. The CDR3 is made up of 13 amino acids. CDR3 sequence (DNA): TGCGCCAGCAGCCAAGATCTCGGCCTAGCGGTGGGTTTC. This encodes CASSQDLGLAVGF.

The chain recombines TRBV30 with TRBJ1-2; D call uncertain. Germline assignment: CDR1 GTSNPN and CDR2 SVGIG (reference sequence). The length of the CDR3 is 11 residues. The V gene lost 1 base and the J gene lost 8 bases, with 8 bases spanning the gap. CDR3 sequence reads: CAWSARVGYTF. In nucleotides, the CDR3 is TGTGCCTGGAGTGCCCGGGTGGGCTACACCTTC.

The chain employs TRBV11-2 and TRBJ1-1; the match to TRBD1 covers 7 bases. This CDR3 is 15 amino acids long. V lost 5 bases and J lost 5; bases outside the gene matches: 11. Germline V lookup: CDR1 SGHAT, CDR2 FQNNGV. In DNA, the CDR3 is TGTGCCAGCAGCCCGATGACAGGGCGATGGACTGAAGCTTTCTTT. Its protein product is CASSPMTGRWTEAFF.

The chain recombines TRBV27 with TRBJ2-2; D is ambiguous. Germline assignment: CDR1 MNHEY and CDR2 SMNVEV (reference sequence). This CDR3 has 15 amino acids. V gave up 0 bases and J gave up 5 bases, with 10 bases separating them. The CDR3 DNA is TGTGCCAGCAGTTTATCGACTGGGGTAACCGGGGAGCTGTTTTTT. Its protein is CASSLSTGVTGELFF.

This chain connects TRBV4-3 to TRBJ2-3, with 8 bases identical to TRBD1. The CDR3 contains 15 residues. The junction had 5 bases not matched to a gene; V was cut back by 2 bases and J by 4 bases. In germline, CDR1 is LGHNA, CDR2 YSLEER. CDR3 sequence (DNA): TGCGCCAGCAGCCAAATCGGACAGGGATCAGATACGCAGTATTTT. This codes for CASSQIGQGSDTQYF.

The chain employs TRBV11-2 and TRBJ1-5; D is uncertain. V was cut by 0 bases and J by 6 bases, with 9 bases left in between. Germline CDR1 SGHAT, CDR2 FQNNGV. This CDR3 contains 14 residues. The CDR3, as DNA: TGTGCCAGCAGCTTAGATCGTTTGGGTCAGCCCCAGCATTTT. Its protein product is CASSLDRLGQPQHF. Together with reference TRBV11-2 and TRBJ1-5, the CDR3 gives the full variable domain: EAGVAQSPRYKIIEKRQSVAFWCNPISGHATLYWYQQILGQGPKLLIQFQNNGVVDDSQLPKDRFSAERLKGVDSTLKIQPAKLEDSAVYLCASSLDRLGQPQHFGDGTRLSIL.

The J gene is TRBJ2-7, the V gene TRBV7-9; a weak D match, TRBD2 (5 bases). CDR1 and CDR2 (germline): SEHNR, FQNEAQ (reference sequence). This CDR3 is built from 14 residues. Trimming removed 1 base from V and 2 bases from J, with 9 bases in between. The CDR3 loop is CASSLVGRAYEQYF. The CDR3 bases are TGTGCCAGCAGCTTAGTAGGGCGGGCCTACGAGCAGTACTTC.

The chain employs TRBV30 and TRBJ1-2; 8 nucleotides line up with TRBD1. After removal of 5 bases from V and 2 bases from J, the junction contained 1 base not matched to a gene. This CDR3 is 12 amino acids long. In germline, CDR1 is GTSNPN, CDR2 SVGIG (reference sequence). The CDR3 is CAWGTGNYGYTF. CDR3 nucleotides: TGTGCCTGGGGGACAGGCAACTATGGCTACACCTTC.

The rearrangement joins TRBV7-2 to TRBJ2-7; D is possibly TRBD1 (6 bases). Trimming left V 9 bases short and J 2 bases short, with 17 bases between. Germline V CDR1 and CDR2: SGHTA, FQGNSA. The CDR3 covers 14 residues. The CDR3 loop is CASKPGTNTYEQYF. CDR3 sequence (DNA): TGTGCCAGTAAGCCTGGGACAAACACCTACGAGCAGTACTTC.